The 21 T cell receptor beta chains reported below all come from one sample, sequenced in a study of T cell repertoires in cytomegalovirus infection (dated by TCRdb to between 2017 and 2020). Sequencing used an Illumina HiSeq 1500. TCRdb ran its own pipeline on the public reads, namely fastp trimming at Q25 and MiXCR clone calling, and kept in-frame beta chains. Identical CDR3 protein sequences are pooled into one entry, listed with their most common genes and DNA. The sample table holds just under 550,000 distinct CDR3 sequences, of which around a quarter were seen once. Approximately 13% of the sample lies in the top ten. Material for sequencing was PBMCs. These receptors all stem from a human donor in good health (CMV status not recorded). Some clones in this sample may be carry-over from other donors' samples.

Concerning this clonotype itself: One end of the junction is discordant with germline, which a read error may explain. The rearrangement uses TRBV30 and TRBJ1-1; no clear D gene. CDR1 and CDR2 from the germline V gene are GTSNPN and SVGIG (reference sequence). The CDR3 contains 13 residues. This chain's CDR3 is CASARTAHGREIF. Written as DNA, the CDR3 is TGTGCCTCGGCTAGGACGGCCCACGGGAGAGAGATCTTT.

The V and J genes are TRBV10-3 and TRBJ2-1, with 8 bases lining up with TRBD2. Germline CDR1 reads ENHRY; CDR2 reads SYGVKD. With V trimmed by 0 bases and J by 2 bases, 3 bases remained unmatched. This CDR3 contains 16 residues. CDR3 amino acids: CAISESVREAYNEQFF. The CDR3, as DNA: TGTGCCATCAGTGAGTCCGTGCGGGAGGCCTACAATGAGCAGTTCTTC.

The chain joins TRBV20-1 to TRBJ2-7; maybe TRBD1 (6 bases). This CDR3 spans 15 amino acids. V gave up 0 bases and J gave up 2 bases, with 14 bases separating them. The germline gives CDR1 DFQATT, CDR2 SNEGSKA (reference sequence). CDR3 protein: CSARDPGRGTYEQYF. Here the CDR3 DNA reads TGCAGTGCTAGAGATCCCGGCAGGGGAACCTACGAGCAGTACTTC.

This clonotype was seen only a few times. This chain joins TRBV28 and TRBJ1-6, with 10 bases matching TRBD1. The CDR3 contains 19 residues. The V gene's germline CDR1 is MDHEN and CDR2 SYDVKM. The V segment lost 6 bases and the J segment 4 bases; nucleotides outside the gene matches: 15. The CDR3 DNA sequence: TGTGCCAGCAGGAGTCTAACGGGACAGGGGCCACTTTATAATTCACCCCTCCACTTT. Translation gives CASRSLTGQGPLYNSPLHF. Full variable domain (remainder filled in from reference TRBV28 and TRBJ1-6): DVKVTQSSRYLVKRTGEKVFLECVQDMDHENMFWYRQDPGLGLRLIYFSYDVKMKEKGDIPEGYSVSREKKERFSLILESASTNQTSMYLCASRSLTGQGPLYNSPLHFGNGTRLTVT.

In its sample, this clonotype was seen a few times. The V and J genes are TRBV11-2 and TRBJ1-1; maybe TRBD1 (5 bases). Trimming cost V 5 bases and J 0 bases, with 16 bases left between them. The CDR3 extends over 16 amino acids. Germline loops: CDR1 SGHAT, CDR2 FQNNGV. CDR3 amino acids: CASSPPPQDMNTEAFF. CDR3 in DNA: TGTGCCAGCAGCCCCCCGCCCCAGGACATGAACACTGAAGCTTTCTTT. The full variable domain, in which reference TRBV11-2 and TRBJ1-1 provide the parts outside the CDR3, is EAGVAQSPRYKIIEKRQSVAFWCNPISGHATLYWYQQILGQGPKLLIQFQNNGVVDDSQLPKDRFSAERLKGVDSTLKIQPAKLEDSAVYLCASSPPPQDMNTEAFFGQGTRLTVV.

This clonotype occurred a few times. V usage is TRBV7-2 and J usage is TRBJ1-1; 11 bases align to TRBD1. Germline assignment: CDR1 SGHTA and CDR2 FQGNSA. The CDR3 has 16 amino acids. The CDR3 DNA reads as TGTGTCGGGGGGGGGACAGGGGGTTTTGGGAACACTGAAGCTTTCTTT. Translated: CVGGGTGGFGNTEAFF.

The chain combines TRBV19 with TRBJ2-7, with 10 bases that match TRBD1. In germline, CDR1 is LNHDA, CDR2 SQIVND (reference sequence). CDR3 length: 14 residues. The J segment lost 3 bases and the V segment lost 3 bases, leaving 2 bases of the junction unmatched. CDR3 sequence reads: CASSMTGGIYEQYF. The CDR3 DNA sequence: TGTGCCAGTAGTATGACAGGGGGCATCTACGAGCAGTACTTC.

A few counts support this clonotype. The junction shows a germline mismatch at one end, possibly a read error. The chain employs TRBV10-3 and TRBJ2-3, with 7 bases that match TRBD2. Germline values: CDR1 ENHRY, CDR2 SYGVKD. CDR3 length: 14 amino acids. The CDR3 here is CATSLRGDTDTQYF. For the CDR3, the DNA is TGTGCCACCAGTCTACGGGGGGACACAGATACGCAGTATTTT.

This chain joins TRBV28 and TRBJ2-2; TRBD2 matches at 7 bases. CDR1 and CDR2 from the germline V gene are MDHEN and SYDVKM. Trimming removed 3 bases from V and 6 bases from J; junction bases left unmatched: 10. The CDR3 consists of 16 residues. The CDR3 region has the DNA TGTGCCAGCAGTTTGGGAGGGACCTTACCTCCCGGGGAGCTGTTTTTT. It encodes CASSLGGTLPPGELFF.

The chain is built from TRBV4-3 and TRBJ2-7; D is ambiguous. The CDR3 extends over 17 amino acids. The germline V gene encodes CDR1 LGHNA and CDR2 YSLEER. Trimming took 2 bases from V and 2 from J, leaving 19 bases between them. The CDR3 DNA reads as TGCGCCAGCAGCCAATCCCCTCGCGCAAAGCGCCCCTACGAGCAGTACGTC. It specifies CASSQSPRAKRPYEQYV.

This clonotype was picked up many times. Here the CDR3 reads CASSFGQGAMQAFF. The CDR3 DNA sequence: TGTGCCAGCAGCTTCGGACAGGGGGCGATGCAGGCTTTCTTT. This sequence joins TRBV7-2 and TRBJ1-1, with 11 positions matching TRBD1. From germline, CDR1 is SGHTA and CDR2 FQGNSA. Trimming cost V 3 bases and J 11 bases; bases outside gene matches: 8. This CDR3 region has 14 residues.

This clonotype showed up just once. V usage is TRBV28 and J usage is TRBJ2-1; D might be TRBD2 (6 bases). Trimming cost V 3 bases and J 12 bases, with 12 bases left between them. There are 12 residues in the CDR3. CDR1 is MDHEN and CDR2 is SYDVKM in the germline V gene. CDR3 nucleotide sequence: TGTGCCAGCAGTTTCCCTCGGAGGGGGCAGTTCTTC. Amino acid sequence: CASSFPRRGQFF.

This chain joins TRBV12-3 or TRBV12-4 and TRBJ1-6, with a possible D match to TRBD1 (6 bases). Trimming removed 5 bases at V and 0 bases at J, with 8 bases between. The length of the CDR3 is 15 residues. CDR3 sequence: CASSEDSSYNSPLHF. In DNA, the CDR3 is TGTGCCAGCAGTGAGGACAGCTCCTATAATTCACCCCTCCACTTT.

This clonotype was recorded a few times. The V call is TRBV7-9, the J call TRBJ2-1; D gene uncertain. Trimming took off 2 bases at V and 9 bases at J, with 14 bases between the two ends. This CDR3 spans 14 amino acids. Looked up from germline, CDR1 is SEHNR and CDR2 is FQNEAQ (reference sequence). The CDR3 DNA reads TGTGCCAGCAGCTTACGGAGTTTTAACGGTGAGCAGTTCTTC. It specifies CASSLRSFNGEQFF.

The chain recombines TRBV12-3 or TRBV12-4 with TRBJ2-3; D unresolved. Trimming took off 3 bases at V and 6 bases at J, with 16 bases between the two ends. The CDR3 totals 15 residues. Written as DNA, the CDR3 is TGTGCCAGCAGTTTGGCCGATTCTTCCGCGGATACGCAGTATTTT. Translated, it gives CASSLADSSADTQYF.

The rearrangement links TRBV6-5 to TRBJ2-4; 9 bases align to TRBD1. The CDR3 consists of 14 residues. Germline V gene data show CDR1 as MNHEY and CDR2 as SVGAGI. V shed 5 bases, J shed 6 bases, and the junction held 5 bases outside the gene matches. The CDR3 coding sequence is TGTGCCAGCAGTCAACAGGGGGCCGGAAACATTCAGTACTTC. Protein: CASSQQGAGNIQYF.

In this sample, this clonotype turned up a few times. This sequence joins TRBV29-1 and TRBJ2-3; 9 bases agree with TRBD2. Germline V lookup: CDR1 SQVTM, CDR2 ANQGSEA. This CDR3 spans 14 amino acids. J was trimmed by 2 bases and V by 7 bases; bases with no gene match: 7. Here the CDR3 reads CSAETSGDTDTQYF. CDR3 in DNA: TGCAGCGCAGAGACTAGCGGAGACACAGATACGCAGTATTTT.

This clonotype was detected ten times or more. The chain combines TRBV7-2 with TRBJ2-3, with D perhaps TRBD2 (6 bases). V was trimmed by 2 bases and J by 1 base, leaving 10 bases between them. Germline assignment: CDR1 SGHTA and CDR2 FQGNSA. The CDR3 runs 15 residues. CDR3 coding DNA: TGTGCCAGCAGCTTAAACCCTAGCGGCACAGATACGCAGTATTTT. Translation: CASSLNPSGTDTQYF.

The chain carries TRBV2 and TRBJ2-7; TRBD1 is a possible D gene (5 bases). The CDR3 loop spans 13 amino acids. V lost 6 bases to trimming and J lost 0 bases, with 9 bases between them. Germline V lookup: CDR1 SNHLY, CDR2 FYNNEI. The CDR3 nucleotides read TGTGCCAGCAGAGGACAAGTCTCCTACGAGCAGTACTTC. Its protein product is CASRGQVSYEQYF.

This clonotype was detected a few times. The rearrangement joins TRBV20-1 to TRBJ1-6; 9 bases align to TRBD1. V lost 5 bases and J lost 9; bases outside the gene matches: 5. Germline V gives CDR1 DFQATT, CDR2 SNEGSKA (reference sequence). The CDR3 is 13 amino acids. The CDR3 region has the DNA TGCAGTGCTTCAGACAGGGGGGTTTCACCCCTCCACTTT. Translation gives CSASDRGVSPLHF.

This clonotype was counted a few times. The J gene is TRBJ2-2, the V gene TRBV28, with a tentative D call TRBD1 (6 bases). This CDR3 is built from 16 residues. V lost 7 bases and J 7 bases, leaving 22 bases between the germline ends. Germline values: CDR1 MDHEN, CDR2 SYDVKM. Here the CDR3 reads CASNLQGSYRGGELFF. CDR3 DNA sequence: TGTGCCAGCAACTTACAGGGATCATATAGGGGCGGGGAGCTGTTTTTT.